This T cell receptor beta chain came from a study of beta chain features in type 1 diabetes. The ends were cut back, 0 bases at V and 0 bases at J, with 9 bases in the middle. The CDR3 covers 15 residues. Germline lookup yields CDR1 SGHRS and CDR2 YFSETQ. cDNA synthesis used the whole RNA isolate, giving expressed TCRB sequences. TCRdb's table, derived via immunoSEQ multiplex PCR, lists solely in-frame clones and lacks some. Here the sample spans 300,000 or so clones, approximately 8.2% being singletons. The sequence derives from a young woman in good health. The V gene is TRBV5-1, the J gene TRBJ2-5; D might be TRBD2 (5 bases). The source material was central memory CD4+ T cells from blood. Written as DNA, the CDR3 is TGCGCCAGCAGCTTGGCCCTGCGGGACCAAGAGACCCAGTACTTC. Encoded protein: CASSLALRDQETQYF.